The clone carrying this T cell receptor (beta chain) appeared a few times. The antigen is not known. This sample is part of a study of T cell repertoires in cytomegalovirus infection. Study as a whole: It can be stated that public TCR beta signatures indicated CMV infection as well as a matching HLA type. Study-level points and caveats: What dominated the ex vivo response were HLA-C-restricted CMV-specific TCR beta clonotypes. Cumulated frequencies of public TCR beta families served to identify carriers of CMV plus the relevant HLA.

Germline V CDR1 and CDR2: SGHTA, FQGTGA. This CDR3 is built from 14 residues. V lost 6 bases, J lost 2 bases, and 11 bases lay in between. TCRdb analysed the reads with MiXCR anew, one entry per CDR3 protein. This table holds approximately 73,000 distinct CDR3 sequences, 35% to 50% found once. The sequencing used CD8+ T cells from cultured PBMCs, collected from culture after CMV antigen stimulation. The V call is TRBV7-3, the J call TRBJ1-5, with unresolved D. The sequence was collected from a human donor in good health (CMV status not recorded). Some clones in this sample may be carry-over from other donors' samples. CDR3 protein: CASRGSGRNQPQHF. Here the CDR3 DNA reads TGTGCCAGCAGGGGGTCAGGACGCAATCAGCCCCAGCATTTT.